The rows below give T cell receptor beta chains drawn from one sample of a study of cytotoxic CD8 clonotypes in ibrutinib-treated CLL. Method: immunoSEQ multiplex PCR; TCRdb's copy keeps in-frame clones and lacks some. The table lists 100,000 to 150,000 clones, approximately 85% of them singletons. Sequencing used PBMCs, obtained after 24 months of ibrutinib treatment. The receptors shown here come from a human donor with chronic lymphocytic leukemia. CDR3s include the opening cysteine and the closing phenylalanine or tryptophan. D genes are given only for firm matches. The size field is filled for only some rows; it gives once, few, many or a size class.

V: TRBV21-1
D: -
size: -
J: TRBJ1-2
CDR3: CASSKAPSRKGGYGYTF
DNA: TGTGCCAGCAGCAAAGCACCCTCGAGGAAGGGAGGGTATGGCTACACCTTC

V: TRBV9
D: TRBD1
size: -
J: TRBJ1-2
CDR3: CASSARQGSSYGYTF
DNA: TGTGCCAGCAGCGCCAGACAGGGTTCCTCCTATGGCTACACCTTC

V: TRBV7-3
D: TRBD1
size: -
J: TRBJ1-2
CDR3: CASSPTGGYGYTF
DNA: TGTGCCAGCAGCCCGACAGGGGGCTATGGCTACACCTTC

V: TRBV19
D: TRBD2
size: -
J: TRBJ2-5
CDR3: CASSRLAGGQETQYF
DNA: TGTGCCAGTAGCCGACTAGCGGGGGGGCAAGAGACCCAGTACTTC

V: TRBV1
D: -
size: -
J: TRBJ1-6
CDR3: CTSSQPGTGDSPLHF
DNA: TGCACCAGCAGCCAACCCGGGACAGGGGATTCACCCCTCCACTTT

V: TRBV28
D: TRBD2
size: -
J: TRBJ2-7
CDR3: CASSTNSGTSRYEQYF
DNA: TGTGCCAGCAGTACCAACTCCGGGACTAGCCGATACGAGCAGTACTTC

V: TRBV6-5
D: -
size: once
J: TRBJ2-5
CDR3: CASRTGQETQYF
DNA: TGTGCCAGCAGAACAGGTCAAGAGACCCAGTACTTC

V: TRBV6-1
D: -
size: -
J: TRBJ2-7
CDR3: CASSGPRQGREVDEQYF
DNA: TGTGCCAGCAGTGGACCCCGACAGGGGAGGGAGGTCGACGAGCAGTACTTC

V: TRBV5-1
D: TRBD1
size: -
J: TRBJ2-6
CDR3: CASSFSGGVGANVLTF
DNA: TGCGCCAGCAGCTTTTCAGGGGGCGTAGGGGCCAACGTCCTGACTTTC

V: TRBV28
D: -
size: -
J: TRBJ1-2
CDR3: CASSFRGQGGYTF
DNA: TGTGCCAGCAGTTTCCGGGGGCAGGGTGGCTACACCTTC

V: TRBV10-3
D: TRBD1
size: -
J: TRBJ1-1
CDR3: CAISEPGQANTEAFF
DNA: TGTGCCATCAGTGAGCCTGGACAGGCGAACACTGAAGCTTTCTTT

V: TRBV28
D: -
size: -
J: TRBJ1-2
CDR3: CATSGTLGGYTF
DNA: TGTGCCACCTCCGGGACCCTCGGTGGCTACACCTTC

V: TRBV28
D: -
size: once
J: TRBJ2-7
CDR3: CASRTGPIYEQYF
DNA: TGTGCCAGCCGTACGGGACCAATCTACGAGCAGTACTTC

V: TRBV30
D: -
size: -
J: TRBJ1-2
CDR3: CAWRNGGSGVWGYTF
DNA: TGTGCCTGGAGAAACGGGGGCAGTGGGGTATGGGGCTACACCTTC